Following are 25 T cell receptor beta chains from one sample sequenced in a study of blood T cells in healthy people across ages (dated by TCRdb to about 2015). Libraries were made using 5' RACE. The run used an Illumina HiSeq 2500. A second PCR of roughly 6 to 11 cycles was run with a J-beta primer mix and a sample-barcoded 5' primer. The raw public reads went through TCRdb reprocessing: fastp at Q25, MiXCR clone calling, in-frame beta chains kept. Every CDR3 protein is listed once, alongside the most common genes and DNA of its rows. The sample table contains fewer than 950,000 distinct CDR3 sequences; only one count was recorded for around 34% of them. The ten most abundant clones make up 10% to 15% of the sample. The sample comprised blood. These receptors all stem from a man aged 18 to 29 in good health.

This clonotype was seen ten or more times. The J gene is TRBJ1-2, the V gene TRBV29-1; 9 nucleotides agree with TRBD1. This CDR3 is 13 amino acids long. The V gene's germline CDR1 is SQVTM and CDR2 ANQGSEA. Trimming cost V 7 bases and J 5 bases; bases outside gene matches: 8. The CDR3 DNA is TGCAGCGCCCAAACAGGGGGCAATTATGGCTACACCTTC. The encoded protein is CSAQTGGNYGYTF.

The chain couples TRBV5-1 to TRBJ2-3; no clear D. V was clipped by 5 bases and J by 7 bases, with 17 bases between them. The germline CDR1 and CDR2 sequences are SGHRS and YFSETQ. The CDR3 loop spans 14 amino acids. CDR3: CASRPTTVINTQYF. The CDR3 DNA reads as TGCGCCAGCAGACCGACGACTGTGATCAATACGCAGTATTTT. Combining the CDR3 with reference TRBV5-1 and TRBJ2-3 gives the whole variable domain KAGVTQTPRYLIKTRGQQVTLSCSPISGHRSVSWYQQTPGQGLQFLFEYFSETQRNKGNFPGRFSGRQFSNSRSEMNVSTLELGDSALYLCASRPTTVINTQYFGPGTRLTVL.

V is TRBV28 and J is TRBJ2-1; TRBD2 matches 11 bases. CDR3 size: 16 residues. Trimming cost V 5 bases and J 6 bases; bases outside gene matches: 9. CDR1 is MDHEN and CDR2 is SYDVKM in the germline V gene. CDR3 DNA sequence: TGTGCCAGCAGTCCGACTAGCGGGGTTAGGGGCAATGAGCAGTTCTTC. This translates into CASSPTSGVRGNEQFF.

This chain links TRBV7-2 with TRBJ2-2, with 8 bases that match TRBD1. The CDR3 contains 15 residues. Germline lookup yields CDR1 SGHTA and CDR2 FQGNSA. Trimming removed 5 bases from V and 3 bases from J; junction bases left unmatched: 5. The CDR3 spells CASSHRTGYTGELFF. CDR3 coding DNA: TGTGCCAGCAGCCACAGGACAGGGTACACCGGGGAGCTGTTTTTT.

About this clonotype: This may arise from a read error, as a much more abundant clone is one base away. This chain links TRBV12-3 or TRBV12-4 with TRBJ2-3; D possibly corresponds to TRBD2 (8 bases). This CDR3 comprises 15 residues. CDR3 loop: CASSDTGTRTGTQYF. In DNA, the CDR3 is TGTGCCAGCAGCGACACCGGGACTAGGACAGGTACGCAGTATTTT.

There are many counts of this clonotype. This chain uses TRBV25-1 with TRBJ1-6; possibly TRBD1 for D (5 bases). Trimming shortened V by 5 bases and J by 9 bases, and 14 bases separated the two germline ends. This CDR3 spans 14 amino acids. The germline gives CDR1 MGHDK, CDR2 SYGVNS. CDR3: CASSRDRESSPLHF. For the CDR3, the DNA is TGTGCCAGCAGTCGAGACAGAGAAAGTTCACCCCTCCACTTT.

Note on this clonotype: The junction shows a germline mismatch at one end, possibly a read error. The chain links TRBV16 to TRBJ2-7; D gene uncertain. The CDR3 runs 17 residues. From germline, CDR1 is KGHSY and CDR2 FQNENV. The CDR3 region is CANSLLQQPTPYYEQYF. In nucleotides, the CDR3 is TGTGCCAACAGCCTTCTACAACAGCCAACACCTTACTACGAGCAGTACTTC.

Regarding this clonotype: Germline and junction disagree at one end, which may indicate a read error. The chain employs TRBV7-2 and TRBJ1-1; 7 bases align to TRBD1. The germline CDR1 and CDR2 sequences are SGHTA and FQGNSA. CDR3 size: 13 residues. CDR3 nucleotide sequence: TGTGCCGGCAGCGCGGGACAGAGCACTGAAGCTTTCTTT. This translates into CAGSAGQSTEAFF.

The chain joins TRBV7-2 to TRBJ2-7; 10 bases fit TRBD1. CDR1 and CDR2 (germline): SGHTA, FQGNSA. The length of the CDR3 is 15 residues. Trimming removed 6 bases from V and 7 bases from J; junction bases left unmatched: 12. CDR3: CASRFGGQGGNEQYF. The DNA of the CDR3 is TGTGCCAGCAGATTTGGCGGACAGGGGGGCAATGAGCAGTACTTC.

This clonotype was seen only a few times. The CDR3 is CASSRMGPGGADTQYF. In DNA form, the CDR3 reads TGTGCCAGCAGCCGCATGGGGCCAGGGGGTGCAGATACGCAGTATTTT. The chain links TRBV12-3 or TRBV12-4 to TRBJ2-3; 7 bases align to TRBD1. The CDR3 spans 16 residues. The trim removed 6 bases at V and 4 bases at J, leaving 13 bases unmatched.

This chain joins TRBV4-2 and TRBJ1-5; D remains unclear. Per the germline V gene, CDR1 is LGHNA and CDR2 is YNFKEQ. CDR3 length: 14 amino acids. V lost 4 bases and J lost 2, with 9 bases in between. CDR3 bases: TGTGCCAGCAGCCTGGACGGCCGCAATCAGCCCCAGCATTTT. Translation gives CASSLDGRNQPQHF.

The chain combines TRBV12-3 or TRBV12-4 with TRBJ1-5; D ambiguous. The CDR3 totals 14 residues. The V gene lost 5 bases and the J gene lost 7 bases, with 15 bases spanning the gap. The CDR3 reads CASSPAGKWQPQHF. The CDR3 coding sequence is TGTGCCAGCAGTCCTGCAGGAAAGTGGCAGCCCCAGCATTTT.

A note on this clonotype: A single base separates this from a much larger clone, so it may be a read error. The rearrangement uses TRBV20-1 and TRBJ2-1; 8 bases align to TRBD2. The CDR3 covers 14 residues. V dropped 6 bases and J dropped 3; count of bases not matched to a gene: 7. CDR1 and CDR2 from the germline V gene are DFQATT and SNEGSKA (reference sequence). Here the CDR3 DNA reads TGCAGTGCACCTCGACTAGCGAACTACAATGAGCAGTTCTTC. It is translated as CSAPRLANYNEQFF.

The rearrangement joins TRBV29-1 to TRBJ1-1; 7 bases fit TRBD1. J was trimmed by 0 bases and V by 7 bases; bases with no gene match: 5. This CDR3 region has 13 residues. CDR1 is SQVTM and CDR2 is ANQGSEA in the germline V gene. CDR3 amino acids: CSAWGQMNTEAFF. CDR3 DNA: TGCAGCGCCTGGGGACAGATGAACACTGAAGCTTTCTTT.

V and J are TRBV29-1 and TRBJ2-3; no clear D. With 1 base removed from V and 5 bases from J, the gap between germline ends came to 4 bases. CDR3 length: 11 amino acids. Germline lookup yields CDR1 SQVTM and CDR2 ANQGSEA. The CDR3, as DNA: TGCAGCGTTGAAGTGGTAGATACGCAGTATTTT. It translates to CSVEVVDTQYF.

The chain carries TRBV20-1 and TRBJ2-1; TRBD1 aligns across 7 bases. CDR1 is DFQATT and CDR2 is SNEGSKA in the germline V gene (reference sequence). The CDR3 totals 14 residues. Trimming took 6 bases from V and 0 from J; bases not matched to a gene: 5. The CDR3 loop is CSAKGASSYNEQFF. DNA for the CDR3: TGCAGTGCCAAGGGGGCGAGCTCCTACAATGAGCAGTTCTTC.

The CDR3 sequence: CASSRLGQGVETQYF. The CDR3 region has the DNA TGTGCCAGCAGCAGACTGGGACAGGGGGTAGAGACCCAGTACTTC. The chain couples TRBV7-9 to TRBJ2-5, with 11 bases identical to TRBD1. Germline CDR1 is SEHNR and CDR2 is FQNEAQ (reference sequence). Trimming at V came to 5 bases and at J to 4 bases, leaving 6 bases not matched to a gene. The length of the CDR3 is 15 residues.

Only a few counts were recorded for this clonotype. V and J are TRBV3-1 and TRBJ2-7; D is uncertain. Germline lookup yields CDR1 LGHDT and CDR2 YNNKEL (reference sequence). The CDR3 length is 17 residues. The V and J ends lost 4 bases and 2 bases respectively, with 21 bases between them. CDR3 loop: CASSPGPGRQSPYEQYF. CDR3 nucleotide sequence: TGTGCCAGCAGCCCAGGTCCAGGCAGGCAATCTCCCTACGAGCAGTACTTC.

This clonotype has just a few counts. The chain uses TRBV12-1 and TRBJ2-3; the D segment call TRBD2 is taken from the table without a DNA check. TRBV12-1 has pseudogene status. This CDR3 region has 15 residues. The CDR3 spells CASSSTTPSTDTQYF. DNA for the CDR3: TGTGCCAGCAGCTCGACTACGCCAAGCACAGATACGCAGTATTTT.

This chain connects TRBV27 to TRBJ2-4; TRBD2 is a possible D gene (6 bases). This CDR3 is built from 13 residues. V was clipped by 0 bases and J by 9 bases, with 9 bases between them. The germline CDR1 and CDR2 sequences are MNHEY and SMNVEV (reference sequence). CDR3 nucleotide sequence: TGTGCCAGCAGTTTATCTGGGGGAGGCATTCAGTACTTC. It codes for CASSLSGGGIQYF.

This clonotype was counted a few times. The chain joins TRBV7-2 to TRBJ1-2; 7 bases are a match to TRBD1. The CDR3 consists of 14 residues. The J segment lost 4 bases and the V segment lost 3 bases, leaving 5 bases of the junction unmatched. CDR1 SGHTA and CDR2 FQGNSA come from the germline V gene. The CDR3 DNA sequence: TGTGCCAGCAGCTTTTCTCAGGGGGGCTATGGCTACACCTTC. This sequence encodes CASSFSQGGYGYTF.

Concerning this clonotype: One base away lies a much larger clone, so this may be a sequencing read error. The CDR3 nucleotides are TGCGCCAGCAGCTTGTGCCAGGGTCGCGAGCAGTACTTC. Amino acid sequence: CASSLCQGREQYF. The chain recombines TRBV5-1 with TRBJ2-7; TRBD1 is a possible D gene (5 bases). Germline lookup yields CDR1 SGHRS and CDR2 YFSETQ. The CDR3 is made up of 13 amino acids. With 1 base removed from V and 6 bases from J, the gap between germline ends came to 11 bases. The entire variable domain, with the rest obtained from reference TRBV5-1 and TRBJ2-7, is as follows: KAGVTQTPRYLIKTRGQQVTLSCSPISGHRSVSWYQQTPGQGLQFLFEYFSETQRNKGNFPGRFSGRQFSNSRSEMNVSTLELGDSALYLCASSLCQGREQYFGPGTRLTVT.

The chain carries TRBV6-2 or TRBV6-3 and TRBJ2-7; 13 bases match TRBD2. Germline lookup yields CDR1 MNHEY and CDR2 SVGEGT. Trimming took 4 bases from V and 6 from J; bases not matched to a gene: 3. The CDR3 is 14 residues long. CDR3 bases: TGTGCCAGCAGTTCTTGGACTAGCGGGAGCGAGCAGTACTTC. This codes for CASSSWTSGSEQYF.

The V gene is TRBV4-1, the J gene TRBJ1-1, with TRBD1 as a possible D gene (5 bases). This CDR3 has 16 amino acids. CDR1 is MGHRA and CDR2 is YSYEKL in the germline V gene. Deletions cut 0 bases from V and 7 bases from J, with 18 bases between. The CDR3 is CASSQDRVGGAGEAFF. Here the CDR3 DNA reads TGCGCCAGCAGCCAAGATCGGGTGGGGGGAGCCGGTGAAGCTTTCTTT.

In its sample, this clonotype was seen a few times. The chain is built from TRBV12-3 or TRBV12-4 and TRBJ1-4, with 8 bases identical to TRBD1. CDR3 length: 14 residues. Germline trimming cut 6 bases from V and 7 bases from J; bases unmatched to any gene: 7. The CDR3 region has the DNA TGTGCCAGCAGCGCAGGGGGCCCTGGTGAAAAACTGTTTTTT. This translates into CASSAGGPGEKLFF.